The 24 T cell receptor beta chains below were found in one sample sequenced in a study of T cells in Graves' hyperthyroidism and ophthalmopathy. Amplification of TCR beta CDR3 regions used RNA as the template. An initial round of RT-PCR targeting the TCR CDR3 relied on the HTBI primer set. TCRdb re-derived calls from the multiplex PCR reads in MiXCR, one entry per CDR3 protein. The table shows more than 500,000 distinct CDR3 sequences, with around 16% occurring only once. Sequencing input: blood. These receptors all stem from a woman in her 30s with Graves' ophthalmopathy.

At least ten counts were recorded for this clonotype. The chain couples TRBV20-1 to TRBJ2-5, with D possibly being TRBD2 (6 bases). Germline-derived CDR1 and CDR2 are DFQATT and SNEGSKA (reference sequence). The CDR3 covers 19 residues. Trimming pared 0 bases from V and 3 bases from J, leaving 26 bases between. In DNA form, the CDR3 reads TGCAGTGCTAGAGATGCACTAGCCTTACGACCCGTAACAAAAGAGACCCAGTACTTC. Translating gives CSARDALALRPVTKETQYF.

This clonotype was detected ten times or more. This chain links TRBV20-1 with TRBJ2-3; D is possibly TRBD2 (6 bases). The CDR3 totals 12 residues. V gave up 5 bases and J gave up 5 bases, with 11 bases separating them. Germline values: CDR1 DFQATT, CDR2 SNEGSKA (reference sequence). The CDR3: CSAPQAGDTQYF. The CDR3 DNA follows: TGCAGTGCTCCCCAAGCGGGAGATACGCAGTATTTT.

This clonotype was observed many times. The chain couples TRBV6-1 to TRBJ2-7; D is unresolved. V shed 5 bases and J shed 0 bases, with 5 bases lying between them. From germline, CDR1 is MNHNS and CDR2 SASEGT. CDR3 size: 12 residues. The DNA for the CDR3 is TGTGCCAGCAGTAAATACTCCTACGAGCAGTACTTC. Amino acids: CASSKYSYEQYF.

This sequence joins TRBV9 and TRBJ2-1; unclear D gene. This CDR3 comprises 16 residues. With 2 bases removed from V and 4 bases from J, the gap between germline ends came to 16 bases. Germline V CDR1 and CDR2: SGDLS, YYNGEE. CDR3 DNA: TGTGCCAGCAGCGTGCGCGACCTCACGTCATACAATGAGCAGTTCTTC. Its translation is CASSVRDLTSYNEQFF.

The chain uses TRBV5-4 and TRBJ2-1; D call uncertain. The V end lost 0 bases, the J end lost 2 bases, and 9 bases lay between the germline ends. Germline V gene lookup returns CDR1 SGHNT and CDR2 YYREEE (reference sequence). The CDR3 runs 15 residues. This chain's CDR3 is CASSLGVSTYNEQFF. The DNA for the CDR3 is TGTGCCAGCAGCTTGGGTGTTTCGACCTACAATGAGCAGTTCTTC.

This clonotype was detected many times. The chain recombines TRBV2 with TRBJ1-5; no clear D gene. Germline V lookup: CDR1 SNHLY, CDR2 FYNNEI. There are 16 residues in the CDR3. V lost 0 bases, J lost 5 bases, and 14 bases lay in between. The CDR3: CASSEAIAIVHQPQHF. As DNA, the CDR3 is TGTGCCAGCAGTGAAGCAATCGCCATAGTTCATCAGCCCCAGCATTTT.

At least ten counts were recorded for this clonotype. The chain carries TRBV28 and TRBJ2-7; tentatively, D is TRBD2 (6 bases). The V gene's germline CDR1 is MDHEN and CDR2 SYDVKM. This CDR3 has 13 amino acids. Trimming removed 3 bases from V and 5 bases from J, with 11 bases in between. CDR3 DNA: TGTGCCAGCAGTTTCCGGCTAGCGCACGAGCAGTACTTC. Its translation: CASSFRLAHEQYF. The variable domain in full, with the rest retrieved from reference TRBV28 and TRBJ2-7, is DVKVTQSSRYLVKRTGEKVFLECVQDMDHENMFWYRQDPGLGLRLIYFSYDVKMKEKGDIPEGYSVSREKKERFSLILESASTNQTSMYLCASSFRLAHEQYFGPGTRLTVT.

This clonotype was detected ten times or more. The CDR3: CASGAGDFEQYF. The CDR3 DNA is TGCGCCAGCGGAGCGGGAGACTTCGAGCAGTACTTC. This chain links TRBV5-1 with TRBJ2-7; 8 bases are shared with TRBD2. Germline values: CDR1 SGHRS, CDR2 YFSETQ. The CDR3 extends over 12 amino acids. The J segment lost 6 bases and the V segment lost 7 bases, leaving 6 bases of the junction unmatched.

This clonotype was observed many times. This chain links TRBV12-3 or TRBV12-4 with TRBJ1-5; D may be TRBD1 (5 bases). This CDR3 is 17 amino acids long. V lost 8 bases, J lost 4 bases, and 24 bases lay in between. CDR3 coding DNA: TGTGCCAGCGGCACCCGCTTATCGACGGGGACTAATCAGCCCCAGCATTTT. Translated: CASGTRLSTGTNQPQHF.

This clonotype has more than one count but fewer than ten. This chain connects TRBV7-2 to TRBJ2-2, with TRBD2 as a possible D gene (6 bases). The CDR3 extends over 16 amino acids. Trimming left V 4 bases short and J 6 bases short, with 18 bases between. CDR1 SGHTA and CDR2 FQGNSA come from the germline V gene. The CDR3 loop is CASSSAAGWSSGELFF. The DNA for the CDR3 is TGTGCCAGCAGCTCCGCCGCGGGGTGGTCCTCCGGGGAGCTGTTTTTT.

This clonotype was observed many times. The chain employs TRBV11-2 and TRBJ2-7; D gene unclear. CDR1 SGHAT and CDR2 FQNNGV come from the germline V gene. This CDR3 is 14 amino acids long. With 1 base removed from V and 6 bases from J, the gap between germline ends came to 13 bases. As DNA, the CDR3 is TGTGCCAGCAGCTTAGTTCTGGATCCCGGCGAGCAGTACTTC. Protein sequence: CASSLVLDPGEQYF.

This clonotype has at least ten counts. The chain is built from TRBV4-1 and TRBJ2-7, with TRBD1 matching 7 bases. CDR1 is MGHRA and CDR2 is YSYEKL in the germline V gene. Trimming removed 5 bases from V and 3 bases from J; junction bases left unmatched: 10. The CDR3 is made up of 15 amino acids. CDR3 in DNA: TGCGCCAGCAGCTCGAGACAGGGTAGGCGCTACGAGCAGTACTTC. This sequence encodes CASSSRQGRRYEQYF.

V gene TRBV4-3 combines with J gene TRBJ2-2, with 11 bases identical to TRBD2. Trimming at V came to 4 bases and at J to 4 bases, leaving 5 bases not matched to a gene. Germline-derived CDR1 and CDR2 are LGHNA and YSLEER. The CDR3 is 16 residues long. CDR3 nucleotide sequence: TGCGCCAGCAGCCCACTAGCGGGAGTTCCCACCGGGGAGCTGTTTTTT. Translated, it gives CASSPLAGVPTGELFF.

This clonotype came up many times. V gene TRBV18 combines with J gene TRBJ2-1; D might be TRBD1 (6 bases). The CDR3 runs to 12 residues. The germline V gene encodes CDR1 KGHSH and CDR2 LQKENI. V was cut by 6 bases and J by 7 bases, with 10 bases left in between. This CDR3 is CASSQQGNEQFF. The CDR3 DNA reads as TGTGCCAGCTCGCAACAGGGAAATGAGCAGTTCTTC.

This clonotype was counted only a few times. The chain links TRBV6-1 to TRBJ1-2; D ambiguous. Trimming took 6 bases from V and 7 from J, leaving 12 bases between them. The CDR3 spans 12 residues. Germline lookup yields CDR1 MNHNS and CDR2 SASEGT. For the CDR3, the DNA is TGTGCCAGCAGCTACCCTTCGGGTGGCTACACCTTC. As protein: CASSYPSGGYTF.

This chain uses TRBV20-1 with TRBJ1-5; D call uncertain. V was cut by 3 bases and J by 0 bases, with 12 bases left in between. The germline V gene encodes CDR1 DFQATT and CDR2 SNEGSKA (reference sequence). This CDR3 region has 15 residues. CDR3 region: CSASFYLHSNQPQHF. For the CDR3, the DNA is TGCAGTGCTAGTTTTTACCTCCATAGCAATCAGCCCCAGCATTTT.

This chain joins TRBV5-4 and TRBJ2-7; D is unclear. V gave up 0 bases and J gave up 8 bases, with 9 bases separating them. Germline V gives CDR1 SGHNT, CDR2 YYREEE (reference sequence). The CDR3 has 12 amino acids. CDR3 sequence reads: CASSLDQMQQYF. CDR3 nucleotide sequence: TGTGCCAGCAGCTTGGATCAGATGCAGCAGTACTTC.

This clonotype was seen many times. V gene TRBV28 combines with J gene TRBJ1-1; D remains unclear. Germline-derived CDR1 and CDR2 are MDHEN and SYDVKM. V gave up 3 bases and J gave up 0 bases, with 20 bases separating them. The CDR3 covers 18 residues. Here the CDR3 DNA reads TGTGCCAGCAGTTTTGGGGAAATGGCGAATCGACTGAACACTGAAGCTTTCTTT. Translating gives CASSFGEMANRLNTEAFF.

This clonotype was recorded many times. The chain has TRBV20-1 and TRBJ2-5; TRBD2 agrees at 9 bases. Germline values: CDR1 DFQATT, CDR2 SNEGSKA (reference sequence). The CDR3 has 14 residues. Trimming at V came to 3 bases and at J to 5 bases, leaving 7 bases not matched to a gene. This CDR3 reads CSASLGTSSETQYF. The DNA for the CDR3 is TGCAGTGCTAGCCTGGGGACTAGCTCTGAGACCCAGTACTTC.

In its sample, this clonotype was seen a few times. The J gene is TRBJ2-5, the V gene TRBV5-6, with 7 bases lining up with TRBD1. Trimming at V came to 4 bases and at J to 2 bases, leaving 5 bases not matched to a gene. The CDR3 is 14 amino acids. The germline gives CDR1 SGHDT, CDR2 YYEEEE. This chain's CDR3 is CASSAGDRQETQYF. Written as DNA, the CDR3 is TGTGCCAGCAGCGCCGGGGACAGACAAGAGACCCAGTACTTC.

This clonotype was recorded a few times. This chain links TRBV29-1 with TRBJ2-2, with 14 bases identical to TRBD2. The CDR3 sequence is 18 residues long. Germline assignment: CDR1 SQVTM and CDR2 ANQGSEA. With 5 bases clipped from V and 4 bases from J, the junction kept 12 bases outside the gene matches. Here the CDR3 reads CSVHLPGLAGAGTGELFF. The DNA of the CDR3 is TGCAGCGTTCACCTACCGGGACTAGCGGGAGCAGGCACCGGGGAGCTGTTTTTT.

This clonotype was detected only a few times. The chain has TRBV19 and TRBJ2-2; D is perhaps TRBD1 (6 bases). CDR1 LNHDA and CDR2 SQIVND come from the germline V gene (reference sequence). This CDR3 is 15 amino acids long. Trimming pared 3 bases from V and 4 bases from J, leaving 12 bases between. The DNA of the CDR3 is TGTGCCAGTAGTATGCCGGGACACCGCACCGGGGAGCTGTTTTTT. Protein product: CASSMPGHRTGELFF.

Many counts were recorded for this clonotype. V gene TRBV6-1 combines with J gene TRBJ2-7; 12 nucleotides agree with TRBD2. Germline CDR1 MNHNS, CDR2 SASEGT. The V gene end was trimmed by 6 bases and the J gene end by 3 bases; junction bases not matched to a gene: 3. The CDR3 runs to 14 residues. The chain's CDR3 is CASRRTSGDYEQYF. CDR3 bases: TGTGCCAGCAGGCGGACTAGCGGGGACTACGAGCAGTACTTC.

The chain recombines TRBV13 with TRBJ2-7; D is ambiguous. The germline V gene encodes CDR1 PRHDT and CDR2 FYEKMQ (reference sequence). V was clipped by 1 base and J by 4 bases, with 5 bases between them. This CDR3 region has 12 residues. The CDR3 DNA reads TGTGCCAGCAGCTTAGTTAGGTACGAGCAGTACTTC. Translation: CASSLVRYEQYF.